This entry features one T cell receptor (beta chain) sequence. Its antigen is undetermined. PCR used 60 Vbeta primers and 13 Jbeta primers. Produced via immunoSEQ multiplex PCR; TCRdb's table is partial and in-frame only. In the table there are roughly 200,000 clones, approximately 70% of which are singletons. The source of the sample is a study of cytomegalovirus exposure and HLA in healthy donors. About the study: Drawn from HLA-typed donors, tens of millions of unique TCRs were held in an early data release. Overall study findings and caveats: HLA allele associations emerged for 15,000 to 20,000 TCR beta sequences in a later analysis, at 0.05 false discovery rate.

This CDR3 has 15 residues. Trimming removed 2 bases at V and 5 bases at J, with 15 bases between. Germline CDR1 and CDR2: MNHNS and SASEGT. This sequence was found in a man aged 35-49 years in good health and CMV-seropositive. The V call is TRBV6-1, the J call TRBJ2-5, with D tentatively TRBD1 (5 bases). The material sequenced was PBMCs. CDR3 sequence (DNA): TGTGCCAGCAGTGAACGCCCAGGGTCGGACGAGACCCAGTACTTC. Its protein product is CASSERPGSDETQYF.